This TCR beta chain was sequenced for a study of PD-1 blockade in classical Hodgkin lymphoma. Study-wide context: Patients were treated with nivolumab at 3 mg/kg, and this was given intravenously every 2 weeks.

Trimming stripped 3 bases from V and 8 bases from J, with 5 bases between. The germline gives CDR1 MNHEY, CDR2 SMNVEV (reference sequence). The CDR3 length is 12 residues. Only in-frame clones appear in the TCRdb table, and some are missing; sequencing was by immunoSEQ multiplex PCR. The table lists more than 55,000 clones, 88% of them singletons, with roughly 5% in the top ten. All patients experienced relapse after autologous stem cell transplantation, and brentuximab vedotin exposure was variable. This clone was seen a handful of times. Sequenced here: peripheral blood mononuclear cells (PBMCs), sampled before the second cycle of nivolumab. The clonotype comes from a human donor with classical Hodgkin lymphoma. The chain links TRBV27 to TRBJ1-6; D unresolved. CDR3: CASSFSYSPLHF. Written as DNA, the CDR3 is TGTGCCAGCAGTTTTTCGTATTCACCCCTCCACTTT.